This T cell receptor (beta chain) was documented in a study of post-analysis software for immune sequencing data. About the research overall: The disease courses covered relapsing-remitting, secondary progressive and progressive-relapsing multiple sclerosis. Study-wide results and caveats: Relative to controls, patients with multiple sclerosis showed significantly lower normalized Chao1 diversity. Under F measure analysis, samples from one preparation batch co-clustered strongly. Elevated frequency relative to controls characterized four or five TRBV segments in patients, TRBV5-6, TRBV5-1 and TRBV20-1 among them.

Unique molecular identifiers were carried by the TCR beta cDNA libraries. The T cell input of about 1 to 10 million gave hundreds of thousands of cDNA molecules. TCRdb re-called the PCR reads through MiXCR, storing one row per CDR3 protein. The sample records hundreds of thousands of distinct CDR3 sequences, 59% being singletons. Trimming removed 5 bases from V and 5 bases from J; junction bases left unmatched: 11. The CDR3 is 17 amino acids. In germline, CDR1 is ENHRY, CDR2 SYGVKD. Remarks on this clonotype: The antigen is undetermined.

The gene calls are TRBV10-3 and TRBJ2-1; 11 nucleotides match TRBD2. The receptor was isolated from a girl under 10 years old with multiple sclerosis. Input material: blood. The CDR3 DNA reads as TGTGCCATCAGTTGGGGACTAGCGGATTCGGGGAACAATGAGCAGTTCTTC. It yields the protein CAISWGLADSGNNEQFF.